Below, 14 T cell receptor beta chains from the same sample are listed, as sequenced in a study of monozygotic twins with inflammatory bowel disease. TCRdb reprocessed the 5' RACE reads and keeps a single row for each CDR3 protein, giving no DNA. Seen in this sample are approximately 340,000 distinct CDR3 sequences; the ten most common clones hold roughly 2%. Specimen: blood. The receptors shown here come from a human donor with ulcerative colitis or Crohn's disease, or a healthy co-twin of an affected twin (not recorded which).

The chain couples TRBV7-2 to TRBJ2-2; TCRdb indicates TRBD1, and absent DNA this call remains unverified. This CDR3 spans 17 amino acids. From germline, CDR1 is SGHTA and CDR2 FQGNSA. CDR3 residues: CASSLAAGQGGTGELFF.

This CDR3 is CASSFYRDLSTDTQYF. This sequence joins TRBV7-9 and TRBJ2-3; the D call from TCRdb, TRBD2, cannot be confirmed without DNA. There are 16 residues in the CDR3. Germline V lookup: CDR1 SEHNR, CDR2 FQNEAQ (reference sequence). The entire variable domain, with the rest obtained from reference TRBV7-9 and TRBJ2-3, is as follows: DTGVSQNPRHKITKRGQNVTFRCDPISEHNRLYWYRQTLGQGPEFLTYFQNEAQLEKSRLLSDRFSAERPKGSFSTLEIQRTEQGDSAMYLCASSFYRDLSTDTQYFGPGTRLTVL.

This rearrangement joins TRBV28 to TRBJ2-3. The germline CDR1 and CDR2 sequences are MDHEN and SYDVKM. This CDR3 region has 15 residues. The CDR3 sequence: CASSPDSFLTDTQYF.

The chain employs TRBV20-1 and TRBJ2-7; TCRdb proposes TRBD2, but this gene call is untestable without DNA. Germline V gene sequence: CDR1 DFQATT, CDR2 SNEGSKA (reference sequence). CDR3 size: 15 residues. The CDR3 loop reads CSARPASGSSYEQYF.

The J gene is TRBJ2-7, the V gene TRBV5-8; TCRdb designates TRBD2, a call that cannot be tested without DNA. The CDR3 has 14 residues. Per germline, CDR1 SGHTS and CDR2 YDEGEE. CDR3 protein: CASRRLAGAYEQYF.

The chain carries TRBV28 and TRBJ2-7; checking the TCRdb D call of TRBD1 is not possible without DNA. Looked up from germline, CDR1 is MDHEN and CDR2 is SYDVKM. The CDR3 runs to 14 residues. This chain's CDR3 is CASKPPGHSYEQYF.

The V gene is TRBV29-1, the J gene TRBJ2-3. The CDR3 runs 12 residues. Looked up from germline, CDR1 is SQVTM and CDR2 is ANQGSEA. The CDR3: CSLRIFGDTQYF.

The V and J genes are TRBV10-3 and TRBJ2-7; TCRdb picks TRBD2, but there is no DNA to check that call. The CDR3 consists of 13 residues. Per germline, CDR1 ENHRY and CDR2 SYGVKD. The CDR3 is CAIRGTSTYEQYF.

The chain couples TRBV7-9 to TRBJ2-2; TCRdb reports TRBD2, a call that lacks DNA to check it against. Germline V lookup: CDR1 SEHNR, CDR2 FQNEAQ (reference sequence). CDR3 length: 16 residues. Here the CDR3 reads CASSLLLGPNTGELFF. The full variable domain, its missing parts supplied by reference TRBV7-9 and TRBJ2-2, is DTGVSQNPRHKITKRGQNVTFRCDPISEHNRLYWYRQTLGQGPEFLTYFQNEAQLEKSRLLSDRFSAERPKGSFSTLEIQRTEQGDSAMYLCASSLLLGPNTGELFFGEGSRLTVL.

This chain uses TRBV12-3 or TRBV12-4 with TRBJ2-1; absent DNA, TCRdb's TRBD1 call cannot be checked. The CDR3 extends over 14 amino acids. The CDR3 sequence is CASSFAGGAGEQFF.

J is TRBJ1-3 and V is TRBV20-1. CDR1 and CDR2 from the germline V gene are DFQATT and SNEGSKA (reference sequence). There are 13 residues in the CDR3. CDR3 sequence: CSASSRSGNTIYF.

The V gene is TRBV5-6, the J gene TRBJ1-4; the TRBD1 assignment by TCRdb is unverifiable without DNA. CDR3 length: 15 amino acids. Germline V gene sequence: CDR1 SGHDT, CDR2 YYEEEE. CDR3 sequence reads: CASSLSRGWHEKLFF.

CDR3 loop: CASSAKGRSYNEQFF. The chain joins TRBV5-6 to TRBJ2-1; TCRdb outputs TRBD1, but without DNA this stays unchecked. Per the germline V gene, CDR1 is SGHDT and CDR2 is YYEEEE. The CDR3 has 15 amino acids. The whole variable domain, remainder taken from reference TRBV5-6 and TRBJ2-1, is DAGVTQSPTHLIKTRGQQVTLRCSPKSGHDTVSWYQQALGQGPQFIFQYYEEEERQRGNFPDRFSGHQFPNYSSELNVNALLLGDSALYLCASSAKGRSYNEQFFGPGTRLTVL.

The chain joins TRBV28 to TRBJ2-5; TCRdb reports TRBD1, a call that lacks DNA to check it against. The germline V gene has CDR1 MDHEN and CDR2 SYDVKM. CDR3 size: 12 residues. The CDR3 protein is CASNPLGGTQYF.